This T cell receptor beta chain is from a study of cytomegalovirus exposure and HLA in healthy donors. Study results and limitations: TCR beta V segments were, for the most part, productive about 90% or about 30% of the time in an earlier analysis.

V shed 2 bases and J shed 0 bases, with 14 bases lying between them. The germline gives CDR1 SGHDT, CDR2 YYEEEE. The CDR3 is made up of 16 amino acids. At the time of sampling, donors were nominally healthy, though unrecorded immune exposures were likely. Comments on this clone: Its antigen is unidentified.

The PCR ran on 60 Vbeta and 13 Jbeta primers. The table came from immunoSEQ multiplex PCR; TCRdb's copy has only in-frame clones and leaves some out. The sample carries some 30,000 clones, about 83% recorded once. The specimen was PBMCs. V and J are TRBV5-6 and TRBJ1-1; no firm D call. The receptor comes from a boy aged 10-17 years in good health and CMV-seronegative. CDR3 bases: TGTGCCAGCAGCTTACTCTCGGTAGTTCTGAACACTGAAGCTTTCTTT. Its translation: CASSLLSVVLNTEAFF.